This is a list of T cell receptor beta chains from one sample in a study of T cell responses to AZD1222 COVID-19 vaccine. The method was immunoSEQ multiplex PCR; TCRdb's version includes in-frame clones alone and lacks a portion of them. The profile shows some 54,000 clones, roughly 87% of them singletons. The material sequenced was peripheral blood, taken on day 0 of AZD1222 vaccination. Receptors originate from an adult in good health. Each CDR3 is given with its conserved first and last residue. D genes are given only for firm matches. The size entry is marked missing in some rows and otherwise reads once, few, many or a size class.

V	J	D	size	DNA	CDR3
TRBV4-3	TRBJ2-1	TRBD2	.	TGCGCCAGCAGCCAAGGGACTAGCGGTCACAATGAGCAGTTCTTC	CASSQGTSGHNEQFF
TRBV4-1	TRBJ1-2	TRBD1	.	TGCGCCAGCAGCCAACCTAGGCGGGACAGGAGGTATGGCTACACCTTC	CASSQPRRDRRYGYTF
TRBV11-2	TRBJ1-1	.	.	TGTGCCAGCAGCTTAGGGTTAAGGGAAGCGAACACTGAAGCTTTCTTT	CASSLGLREANTEAFF
TRBV24-1	TRBJ2-2	TRBD1	.	TGTGCCACCAGTGATAGGGACAGACCCACCGGGGAGCTGTTTTTT	CATSDRDRPTGELFF
TRBV20-1	TRBJ2-3	TRBD2	.	TGCAGTGCTAGTGCCGGGACTAGCGGCACAGATACGCATTATTTT	CSASAGTSGTDTHYF
TRBV6-2/TRBV6-3	TRBJ1-2	.	.	TGTGCCAGCAGTGCTCATACAGGCGGCTGGACCTATGGCTACACCTTT	CASSAHTGGWTYGYTF
TRBV2	TRBJ1-2	TRBD1	.	TGTGCCAGCAGGGAGGGACAGGGGGTAGGCTACACCTTC	CASREGQGVGYTF
TRBV19	TRBJ1-1	TRBD1	.	TGTGCCAGTAGTATGTGGGGACAGTTAAACACTGAAGCTTTCTTT	CASSMWGQLNTEAFF
TRBV7-2	TRBJ2-5	.	once	TGTGCCAGCAGCCGCGGAGCAGGGGACGGTGAGACCCAGTACTTC	CASSRGAGDGETQYF
TRBV27	TRBJ1-5	.	.	TGTGCCAGCAGTTTGACTCAGGGCAATCAGCCCCAGCATTTT	CASSLTQGNQPQHF
TRBV16	TRBJ2-7	.	.	TGTGCCAGCAGCCCCGCAGCCCCCGAGCAGTACTTC	CASSPAAPEQYF
TRBV19	TRBJ1-1	TRBD1	.	TGTGCCAGTAGGGGGACAGGGCTAAGGGTTGAAGCTTTCTTT	CASRGTGLRVEAFF
TRBV6-5	TRBJ2-1	.	.	TGTGCCAGCAGTTACGGTCTCCCGGGGGCCTACAATGAGCAGTTCTTC	CASSYGLPGAYNEQFF
TRBV7-2	TRBJ2-7	TRBD2	.	TGTGCCAGCAGCTTAGCGGGGGGGTATGAGCAGTACTTC	CASSLAGGYEQYF
TRBV18	TRBJ1-5	.	.	TGTGCCAGCTCACCACTGCGGGATCAGCCCCAGCATTTT	CASSPLRDQPQHF
TRBV19	TRBJ1-2	TRBD1	.	TGTGCCAGTAGTATCAACCCGGGACAGGGGGCGGATGGCTACACCTTC	CASSINPGQGADGYTF
TRBV6-1	TRBJ2-7	.	.	TGTGCCAGCAGTGAAGTTCTTGGGTCGCACTACGAGCAGTACTTC	CASSEVLGSHYEQYF
TRBV19	TRBJ1-3	.	few	TGTGCCAGTAGACCCGGGTCTCGCTCTGGAAACACCATATATTTT	CASRPGSRSGNTIYF